A single sample gave rise to the 26 T cell receptor beta chains below, sequenced in a study of T cell responses to AZD1222 COVID-19 vaccine. The repertoire was sequenced with immunoSEQ multiplex PCR; TCRdb's copy has only in-frame clones and lacks some. The sample consists of about 97,000 clones, 85% to 90% of them appearing once. This sample comprised peripheral blood, obtained on day 0 of AZD1222 vaccination. The source is an adult in good health.

The chain couples TRBV28 to TRBJ2-7; 9 nucleotides agree with TRBD1. The V gene's germline CDR1 is MDHEN and CDR2 SYDVKM. V dropped 8 bases and J dropped 4; count of bases not matched to a gene: 6. This CDR3 region has 13 residues. Here the CDR3 reads CASLDRGWYEQYF. In DNA form, the CDR3 reads TGTGCCAGCCTAGACAGGGGGTGGTACGAGCAGTACTTC. Complete variable domain (other parts from reference TRBV28 and TRBJ2-7): DVKVTQSSRYLVKRTGEKVFLECVQDMDHENMFWYRQDPGLGLRLIYFSYDVKMKEKGDIPEGYSVSREKKERFSLILESASTNQTSMYLCASLDRGWYEQYFGPGTRLTVT.

V and J are TRBV19 and TRBJ2-5; TRBD1 might be the D (6 bases). Germline V lookup: CDR1 LNHDA, CDR2 SQIVND (reference sequence). Trimming cost V 3 bases and J 4 bases, with 9 bases left between them. The CDR3 length is 13 residues. The CDR3 loop reads CASSMTGVETQYF. The CDR3 DNA sequence: TGTGCCAGTAGTATGACAGGCGTAGAGACCCAGTACTTC.

V usage is TRBV29-1 and J usage is TRBJ2-1, with 13 bases lining up with TRBD2. The CDR3 has 18 amino acids. CDR1 is SQVTM and CDR2 is ANQGSEA in the germline V gene. V was clipped by 3 bases and J by 0 bases; unmatched bases: 8. The CDR3 loop is CSVDGTSGAPGSYNEQFF. CDR3 in DNA: TGCAGCGTTGACGGGACTAGCGGGGCTCCCGGCTCCTACAATGAGCAGTTCTTC.

The V call is TRBV30, the J call TRBJ1-5, with D possibly matching TRBD1 (6 bases). V lost 0 bases and J 6 bases, leaving 12 bases between the germline ends. The CDR3 consists of 14 residues. Germline V gives CDR1 GTSNPN, CDR2 SVGIG (reference sequence). This chain's CDR3 is CAWSVQGLGQPQHF. CDR3 nucleotide sequence: TGTGCCTGGAGTGTACAGGGTTTGGGTCAGCCCCAGCATTTT. Full variable domain (outside the CDR3, taken from reference TRBV30 and TRBJ1-5): SQTIHQWPATLVQPVGSPLSLECTVEGTSNPNLYWYRQAAGRGLQLLFYSVGIGQISSEVPQNLSASRPQDRQFILSSKKLLLSDSGFYLCAWSVQGLGQPQHFGDGTRLSIL.

This chain uses TRBV6-5 with TRBJ1-2; TRBD1 aligns across 8 bases. The length of the CDR3 is 13 residues. Trimming removed 6 bases from V and 6 bases from J; junction bases left unmatched: 6. Germline CDR1 and CDR2: MNHEY and SVGAGI. This CDR3 reads CASRRSTGDGYTF. DNA of the CDR3: TGTGCCAGCAGACGATCGACAGGGGATGGCTACACCTTC.

The rearrangement uses TRBV2 and TRBJ2-1; D remains ambiguous. The CDR3 contains 14 residues. The germline V gene encodes CDR1 SNHLY and CDR2 FYNNEI. V was shortened by 6 bases and J by 0 bases, with 9 bases between the two germline ends. The CDR3 loop reads CASSLESSYNEQFF. The CDR3 coding sequence is TGTGCCAGCAGCCTAGAAAGCTCCTACAATGAGCAGTTCTTC. Variable domain in full (rest from reference TRBV2 and TRBJ2-1): EPEVTQTPSHQVTQMGQEVILRCVPISNHLYFYWYRQILGQKVEFLVSFYNNEISEKSEIFDDQFSVERPDGSNFTLKIRSTKLEDSAMYFCASSLESSYNEQFFGPGTRLTVL.

The chain couples TRBV10-3 to TRBJ1-2; 7 bases are shared with TRBD1. Trimming at V came to 2 bases and at J to 3 bases, leaving 15 bases not matched to a gene. Germline V gene sequence: CDR1 ENHRY, CDR2 SYGVKD. The CDR3 loop spans 18 amino acids. Written as DNA, the CDR3 is TGTGCCATCAGTGAGGCCCCAATCCGGGACAGTCGTGACTATGGCTACACCTTC. The encoded protein is CAISEAPIRDSRDYGYTF.

J is TRBJ1-5 and V is TRBV5-6; D is unresolved. The CDR3 length is 14 residues. Trimming stripped 1 base from V and 6 bases from J, with 11 bases between. Germline CDR1 and CDR2: SGHDT and YYEEEE. Here the CDR3 reads CASSLRRIGQPQHF. Here the CDR3 DNA reads TGTGCCAGCAGCTTGCGACGAATCGGTCAGCCCCAGCATTTT.

The chain employs TRBV15 and TRBJ1-1, with TRBD1 identical over 8 bases. With V trimmed by 1 base and J by 4 bases, 8 bases remained unmatched. This CDR3 contains 16 residues. Germline lookup yields CDR1 LNHNV and CDR2 YYDKDF (reference sequence). The CDR3 region is CATSRGRGGQATEAFF. Here the CDR3 DNA reads TGTGCCACCAGCAGAGGGAGGGGGGGACAGGCCACTGAAGCTTTCTTT.

This clone was picked up one time. CDR3 sequence: CASSNQGTSGSAGELFF. The CDR3 DNA reads as TGTGCCAGTAGCAATCAAGGGACTAGCGGGAGTGCCGGGGAGCTGTTTTTT. The chain has TRBV19 and TRBJ2-2; TRBD2 agrees at 14 bases. The CDR3 covers 17 residues. Germline lookup yields CDR1 LNHDA and CDR2 SQIVND (reference sequence). V lost 6 bases, J lost 6 bases, and 9 bases stayed unmatched.

The chain has TRBV25-1 and TRBJ1-2; 7 bases agree with TRBD1. Germline V gives CDR1 MGHDK, CDR2 SYGVNS. The CDR3 runs 13 residues. Trimming cost V 6 bases and J 5 bases; bases outside gene matches: 6. The CDR3 DNA is TGTGCCAGCAGGCGCGGGACAGATTATGGCTACACCTTC. Its protein is CASRRGTDYGYTF.

This clone was counted once. This chain joins TRBV27 and TRBJ1-4, with a possible D match to TRBD1 (5 bases). Germline V gene lookup returns CDR1 MNHEY and CDR2 SMNVEV (reference sequence). This CDR3 has 17 amino acids. Trimming left V 8 bases short and J 0 bases short, with 19 bases between. CDR3: CASHRRGEPTTNEKLFF. The CDR3 nucleotides read TGTGCCAGCCACCGACGGGGCGAGCCGACAACTAATGAAAAACTGTTTTTT.

This chain links TRBV5-1 with TRBJ1-1; 7 nucleotides match TRBD1. Per the germline V gene, CDR1 is SGHRS and CDR2 is YFSETQ. This CDR3 spans 14 amino acids. V lost 4 bases, J lost 1 base, and 4 bases stayed unmatched. The CDR3: CASSPRTGNTEAFF. For the CDR3, the DNA is TGCGCCAGCAGCCCGAGGACAGGGAACACTGAAGCTTTCTTT. The full variable domain, completed using reference TRBV5-1 and TRBJ1-1, is KAGVTQTPRYLIKTRGQQVTLSCSPISGHRSVSWYQQTPGQGLQFLFEYFSETQRNKGNFPGRFSGRQFSNSRSEMNVSTLELGDSALYLCASSPRTGNTEAFFGQGTRLTVV.

CDR3 in amino acids: CASSLGRDLRKAQYF. The CDR3 nucleotides are TGTGCCAGCAGCTTGGGGCGGGACCTCCGGAAAGCCCAGTACTTC. The V gene is TRBV5-4, the J gene TRBJ2-5, with a possible D match to TRBD2 (6 bases). The CDR3 sequence is 15 residues long. Germline CDR1 reads SGHNT; CDR2 reads YYREEE (reference sequence). Deletions cut 0 bases from V and 9 bases from J, with 18 bases between. Drawing the rest from reference TRBV5-4 and TRBJ2-5, the complete variable domain is ETGVTQSPTHLIKTRGQQVTLRCSSQSGHNTVSWYQQALGQGPQFIFQYYREEENGRGNFPPRFSGLQFPNYSSELNVNALELDDSALYLCASSLGRDLRKAQYFGPGTRLLVL.

The V call is TRBV25-1, the J call TRBJ2-1; D is ambiguous. The CDR3 length is 11 residues. V lost 6 bases and J lost 10, with 10 bases in between. Germline V CDR1 and CDR2: MGHDK, SYGVNS. CDR3 coding DNA: TGTGCCAGCAGGCTGGGTGGGGAGCAGTTCTTC. As protein: CASRLGGEQFF.

This rearrangement joins TRBV5-4 to TRBJ1-2; possibly TRBD1 for D (5 bases). Trimming left V 0 bases short and J 1 base short, with 13 bases between. CDR1 is SGHNT, CDR2 YYREEE, per germline (reference sequence). CDR3 size: 16 residues. The CDR3: CASSLAGRIINYGYTF. The CDR3, as DNA: TGTGCCAGCAGCTTGGCAGGGCGAATAATTAACTATGGCTACACCTTC.

The chain uses TRBV9 and TRBJ2-1; D is ambiguous. Trimming removed 2 bases at V and 0 bases at J, with 12 bases between. In germline, CDR1 is SGDLS, CDR2 YYNGEE. The CDR3 is made up of 16 amino acids. Written as DNA, the CDR3 is TGTGCCAGCAGCGTTCTGTTCTCAAGCTCCTACAATGAGCAGTTCTTC. Translation gives CASSVLFSSSYNEQFF.

J is TRBJ2-5 and V is TRBV7-8; no clear D gene. V shed 3 bases and J shed 1 base, with 3 bases lying between them. The length of the CDR3 is 12 residues. Germline CDR1 and CDR2: SGHVS and FQNEAQ. CDR3 DNA sequence: TGTGCCAGCAGCTTCGCCCAAGAGACCCAGTACTTC. Translated: CASSFAQETQYF.

This clone was found a few times. The chain employs TRBV18 and TRBJ1-6; TRBD1 matches 9 bases. The J segment lost 7 bases and the V segment lost 6 bases, leaving 4 bases of the junction unmatched. This CDR3 spans 14 amino acids. CDR1 KGHSH and CDR2 LQKENI come from the germline V gene. CDR3 nucleotide sequence: TGTGCCAGCTCGCGGGGACAGGGAAATTCACCCCTCCACTTT. Its protein is CASSRGQGNSPLHF.

The chain is built from TRBV19 and TRBJ1-2; D is ambiguous. V shed 0 bases and J shed 9 bases, with 11 bases lying between them. Germline CDR1 reads LNHDA; CDR2 reads SQIVND (reference sequence). The CDR3 is made up of 13 amino acids. In DNA, the CDR3 is TGTGCCAGTAGTATAGAGGCTCAAGCTAGCTACACCTTC. Translating gives CASSIEAQASYTF.

The count of this clone is one. J is TRBJ2-4 and V is TRBV9; TRBD1 might be the D (5 bases). The CDR3 sequence is 13 residues long. Germline V gives CDR1 SGDLS, CDR2 YYNGEE. V lost 4 bases, J lost 10 bases, and 15 bases lay in between. The CDR3: CASSKDMSPIQYF. The CDR3 DNA reads as TGTGCCAGCAGCAAGGACATGTCTCCGATTCAGTACTTC.

The gene calls are TRBV28 and TRBJ2-5, with unresolved D. The CDR3 covers 13 residues. Trimming stripped 6 bases from V and 5 bases from J, with 13 bases between. Per germline, CDR1 MDHEN and CDR2 SYDVKM. This CDR3 is CASSRRLEETQYF. The DNA for the CDR3 is TGTGCCAGCAGCCGGAGACTGGAGGAGACCCAGTACTTC.

The DNA for the CDR3 is TGTGCCAGCTCACCACCGGTACGGGGGGAGGAAAAACTGTTTTTT. This sequence encodes CASSPPVRGEEKLFF. The chain couples TRBV18 to TRBJ1-4; weak D call: TRBD1 (5 bases). Deletions cut 0 bases from V and 8 bases from J, with 13 bases between. The germline CDR1 and CDR2 sequences are KGHSH and LQKENI. The CDR3 has 15 amino acids.

With respect to this clone: The identical CDR3 is also encoded by other nucleotide sequences in the sample. CDR3 coding DNA: TGTGCCAGCAGTTCGGGCAATCAGCCCCAGCATTTT. It is translated as CASSSGNQPQHF. The V and J genes are TRBV27 and TRBJ1-5; D is undetermined. This CDR3 comprises 12 residues. Trimming shortened V by 4 bases and J by 2 bases, and 3 bases separated the two germline ends. Germline V gives CDR1 MNHEY, CDR2 SMNVEV (reference sequence).

This clone was observed a single time. The chain joins TRBV28 to TRBJ2-1; possible D gene TRBD2, 6 bases. Trimming removed 2 bases at V and 6 bases at J, with 14 bases between. Germline V gene data show CDR1 as MDHEN and CDR2 as SYDVKM. The CDR3 spans 15 residues. The CDR3 nucleotides are TGTGCCAGCAGTTTAAGCCTCCCCGGGGGCAATGAGCAGTTCTTC. It is translated as CASSLSLPGGNEQFF.

This clone was observed a few times. The rearrangement uses TRBV19 and TRBJ1-5; 7 bases align to TRBD1. The trim removed 6 bases at V and 4 bases at J, leaving 3 bases unmatched. The CDR3 sequence is 13 residues long. The germline gives CDR1 LNHDA, CDR2 SQIVND (reference sequence). The CDR3 sequence: CASSGTANQPQHF. The CDR3 DNA reads as TGTGCCAGTAGCGGGACAGCAAATCAGCCCCAGCATTTT.